Below are 19 T cell receptor beta chains sequenced from a single sample in a study of T cell responses to AZD1222 COVID-19 vaccine. Sequenced by immunoSEQ multiplex PCR; TCRdb stores in-frame clones only, minus some. This table has 100,000 to 150,000 clones, approximately 92% appearing once. Sequencing was performed on peripheral blood, taken on day 0 of AZD1222 vaccination. Receptors originate from an adult in good health.

The CDR3 DNA sequence: TGTGCCAGCAGCGGACGTGAGGGTTCGGGCTACACCTTC. Its translation: CASSGREGSGYTF. The chain carries TRBV2 and TRBJ1-2; D not resolved. CDR1 and CDR2 from the germline V gene are SNHLY and FYNNEI. Deletions cut 6 bases from V and 8 bases from J, with 16 bases between. The CDR3 totals 13 residues.

The rearrangement uses TRBV3-1 (or the pseudogene TRBV3-2) and TRBJ1-4; no definite D call. This CDR3 region has 14 residues. The germline gives CDR1 LGHDT, CDR2 YNNKEL (reference sequence). Trimming left V 1 base short and J 8 bases short, with 11 bases between. Written as DNA, the CDR3 is TGTGCCAGCAGCCAAGGCCATCTGGAGGAAAAACTGTTTTTT. Residues: CASSQGHLEEKLFF.

This chain joins TRBV19 and TRBJ2-1, with D unresolved. The CDR3 consists of 14 residues. V was clipped by 6 bases and J by 3 bases, with 12 bases between them. The germline V gene encodes CDR1 LNHDA and CDR2 SQIVND (reference sequence). The chain's CDR3 is CASRPTRLYNEQFF. CDR3 DNA: TGTGCCAGTAGGCCCACCCGACTCTACAATGAGCAGTTCTTC.

As concerns this clone: This CDR3 is also generated by other DNA sequences in the sample. The chain is built from TRBV6-5 and TRBJ1-1, with D maybe TRBD1 (5 bases). Trimming took 6 bases from V and 3 from J, leaving 14 bases between them. CDR3 size: 14 residues. Germline-derived CDR1 and CDR2 are MNHEY and SVGAGI. The CDR3 DNA sequence: TGTGCCAGCAGCCGGCAGGGCCGCGACACTGAAGCTTTCTTT. Amino acid sequence: CASSRQGRDTEAFF.

The J gene is TRBJ1-1, the V gene TRBV14; 12 nucleotides agree with TRBD1. This CDR3 is built from 15 residues. Looked up from germline, CDR1 is SGHDN and CDR2 is FVKESK. The ends lost 1 base at V and 10 bases at J; junction bases unmatched: 7. The CDR3 loop is CASSQAPGTGGRAFF. The CDR3 DNA sequence: TGTGCCAGCAGCCAAGCTCCCGGGACAGGGGGCCGAGCTTTCTTT.

This clone was counted a single time. The V call is TRBV6-5, the J call TRBJ1-2, with D possibly TRBD1 on 5 matching bases. The CDR3 loop spans 14 amino acids. The germline V gene encodes CDR1 MNHEY and CDR2 SVGAGI. With 11 bases removed from V and 4 bases from J, the gap between germline ends came to 20 bases. The CDR3 protein is CAAAPTLDSYGYTF. The CDR3 nucleotides read TGTGCCGCAGCCCCCACCCTCGACAGCTATGGCTACACCTTC.

The chain joins TRBV18 to TRBJ2-7, with a tentative D call TRBD2 (5 bases). V was shortened by 3 bases and J by 6 bases, with 18 bases between the two germline ends. The CDR3 totals 15 residues. Germline V gene lookup returns CDR1 KGHSH and CDR2 LQKENI. CDR3 loop: CASSPGRRGPFEQYF. The CDR3 DNA follows: TGTGCCAGCTCACCGGGCCGACGAGGGCCCTTCGAGCAGTACTTC.

This chain connects TRBV5-6 to TRBJ1-3; TRBD1 might be the D (5 bases). CDR1 is SGHDT, CDR2 YYEEEE, per germline. This CDR3 has 15 residues. Trimming pared 0 bases from V and 0 bases from J, leaving 7 bases between. For the CDR3, the DNA is TGTGCCAGCAGCTTGGTTGGGACCTCTGGAAACACCATATATTTT. Translating it yields CASSLVGTSGNTIYF.

The CDR3 region has the DNA TGTGCCTGGAGTGATGGACAGTTCACAGATACGCAGTATTTT. This sequence encodes CAWSDGQFTDTQYF. The chain recombines TRBV30 with TRBJ2-3; D may be TRBD1 (6 bases). Germline V CDR1 and CDR2: GTSNPN, SVGIG (reference sequence). CDR3 length: 14 residues. V lost 1 base, J lost 2 bases, and 10 bases lay in between.

The chain uses TRBV9 and TRBJ2-3; TRBD2 matches 7 bases. CDR3 length: 15 amino acids. Germline trimming cut 1 base from V and 5 bases from J; bases unmatched to any gene: 7. Germline lookup yields CDR1 SGDLS and CDR2 YYNGEE. CDR3 loop: CASSVTAGTGDTQYF. The CDR3 DNA follows: TGTGCCAGCAGCGTAACAGCGGGGACGGGAGATACGCAGTATTTT.

CDR3 bases: TGTGCCAGCGGGGGAACCCCAGGATCCGGGGAGCTGTTTTTT. Amino acid sequence: CASGGTPGSGELFF. The chain joins TRBV5-4 to TRBJ2-2; D is possibly TRBD1 or TRBD2 (5 bases each). The length of the CDR3 is 14 residues. Between the trimmed V and J ends, which lost 7 bases and 6 bases, there was a span of 16 bases. Germline-derived CDR1 and CDR2 are SGHNT and YYREEE (reference sequence). Full variable domain (outside the CDR3, taken from reference TRBV5-4 and TRBJ2-2): ETGVTQSPTHLIKTRGQQVTLRCSSQSGHNTVSWYQQALGQGPQFIFQYYREEENGRGNFPPRFSGLQFPNYSSELNVNALELDDSALYLCASGGTPGSGELFFGEGSRLTVL.

V usage is TRBV12-1 and J usage is TRBJ2-3; TRBD2, the D gene given by the table, was not confirmed from the DNA. TRBV12-1 is a known pseudogene. The CDR3 has 17 amino acids. CDR3 region: CASSSVTSGNSTDTQYF. CDR3 bases: TGTGCCAGCAGCTCCGTGACTAGCGGGAATAGCACAGATACGCAGTATTTT.

The genes are TRBV19 and TRBJ1-1; D gene unclear. The CDR3 loop spans 12 amino acids. Between the trimmed V and J ends, which lost 3 bases and 10 bases, there was a span of 12 bases. Germline V lookup: CDR1 LNHDA, CDR2 SQIVND (reference sequence). This CDR3 is CASSIGRRGAFF. The DNA of the CDR3 is TGTGCCAGTAGTATCGGGCGGCGGGGAGCTTTCTTT.

V gene TRBV30 combines with J gene TRBJ2-2, with D tentatively TRBD2 (5 bases). The V and J ends lost 0 bases and 4 bases respectively, with 12 bases between them. The germline V gene has CDR1 GTSNPN and CDR2 SVGIG (reference sequence). There are 15 residues in the CDR3. The CDR3: CAWSVGGPPTGELFF. In nucleotides, the CDR3 is TGTGCCTGGAGTGTCGGAGGTCCCCCCACCGGGGAGCTGTTTTTT.

The chain couples TRBV20-1 to TRBJ1-4; no clear D gene. Germline CDR1 DFQATT, CDR2 SNEGSKA (reference sequence). There are 11 residues in the CDR3. The V gene lost 3 bases and the J gene lost 4 bases, with 3 bases spanning the gap. DNA of the CDR3: TGCAGTGCTAGCAATAATGAAAAACTGTTTTTT. It specifies CSASNNEKLFF.

The rearrangement links TRBV28 to TRBJ1-4; D is uncertain. This CDR3 comprises 12 residues. CDR1 and CDR2 from the germline V gene are MDHEN and SYDVKM. The ends were cut back, 5 bases at V and 5 bases at J, with 6 bases in the middle. In nucleotides, the CDR3 is TGTGCCAGCAGTCCGTCAAATGAAAAACTGTTTTTT. Amino acids: CASSPSNEKLFF.

The chain links TRBV5-6 to TRBJ2-1; 9 bases fit TRBD1. CDR1 SGHDT and CDR2 YYEEEE come from the germline V gene. CDR3 length: 18 amino acids. Unmatched junction bases numbered 15, after V lost 4 bases and J lost 4 bases. The CDR3 protein is CASSVTHKQGAGYNEQFF. The DNA for the CDR3 is TGTGCCAGCAGCGTGACTCATAAACAGGGGGCAGGGTACAATGAGCAGTTCTTC.

The chain employs TRBV9 and TRBJ1-1; possibly TRBD1 for D (5 bases). Germline V gene sequence: CDR1 SGDLS, CDR2 YYNGEE. Trimming pared 6 bases from V and 3 bases from J, leaving 15 bases between. The CDR3 loop spans 14 amino acids. The CDR3 DNA reads as TGTGCCAGCACTGTTTCGGTGGGGGACACTGAAGCTTTCTTT. This codes for CASTVSVGDTEAFF.

The chain employs TRBV7-9 and TRBJ2-6; 13 nucleotides agree with TRBD2. Germline V gives CDR1 SEHNR, CDR2 FQNEAQ (reference sequence). Trimming at V came to 5 bases and at J to 4 bases, leaving 11 bases not matched to a gene. There are 19 residues in the CDR3. Here the CDR3 DNA reads TGTGCCAGCAGCCGCTTAGAGCGGACTAGCGGGAGCGGGGCCAACGTCCTGACTTTC. Translation gives CASSRLERTSGSGANVLTF.